These 10 T cell receptor beta chains originate from one sample sequenced in a study of identical twins. Using its own MiXCR run on the 5' RACE reads, TCRdb lists one record per CDR3 protein. The sample includes 1.5 million to 2 million distinct CDR3 sequences, about 32% seen only once; the top ten take 0.25% to 0.3%. The sample comprised cord blood. These receptors all come from a newborn girl in good health.

As concerns this clonotype: A read error is likely, as this CDR3 ends without the conserved phenylalanine or tryptophan. The chain links TRBV4-2 to TRBJ2-7, with 8 positions matching TRBD1. The germline V gene has CDR1 LGHNA and CDR2 YNFKEQ. J gave up 2 bases and V 3 bases, and 3 bases lay outside the gene matches. The CDR3 loop spans 14 amino acids. For the CDR3, the DNA is TGTGCCAGCAGCCATGGACAGGGTCCCTACGAGCAGTACTGC. This encodes CASSHGQGPYEQYC.

This clonotype was seen a single time. The rearrangement uses TRBV12-3 or TRBV12-4 and TRBJ2-1; TRBD1 matches at 7 bases. V was pared by 6 bases and J by 9 bases, with 11 bases of the junction left unmatched. This CDR3 spans 14 amino acids. The CDR3 DNA sequence: TGTGCCAGCAGCTACCGACTACAGGGGTCTGAGCAGTTCTTC. The encoded protein is CASSYRLQGSEQFF.

This clonotype was counted only a few times. J is TRBJ2-1 and V is TRBV6-2 or TRBV6-3; perhaps D is TRBD1 or TRBD2 (5 bases each). Trimming pared 5 bases from V and 0 bases from J, leaving 14 bases between. CDR3 size: 16 residues. The germline gives CDR1 MNHEY, CDR2 SVGEGT. The CDR3 coding sequence is TGTGCCAGCAGTAGGACGGGGCCCAACTCCTACAATGAGCAGTTCTTC. Translation gives CASSRTGPNSYNEQFF.

This chain connects TRBV6-1 to TRBJ2-7, with TRBD2 matching 7 bases. The germline V gene encodes CDR1 MNHNS and CDR2 SASEGT. This CDR3 region has 15 residues. The ends lost 6 bases at V and 0 bases at J; junction bases unmatched: 8. For the CDR3, the DNA is TGTGCCAGCAGGACAATAGCGGGCCACTCCTACGAGCAGTACTTC. This codes for CASRTIAGHSYEQYF.

This sequence joins TRBV24-1 and TRBJ2-3, with D perhaps matching TRBD1 or TRBD2 (7 bases each). V lost 3 bases to trimming and J lost 3 bases, with 12 bases between them. Germline lookup yields CDR1 KGHDR and CDR2 SFDVKD. The CDR3 length is 15 residues. The CDR3 loop reads CATSDPQGGTDTQYF. The CDR3 DNA reads TGTGCCACCAGTGATCCCCAGGGGGGGACAGATACGCAGTATTTT.

This clonotype was seen only once. The gene calls are TRBV28 and TRBJ1-3; D call uncertain. V gave up 2 bases and J gave up 4 bases, with 12 bases separating them. Germline CDR1 reads MDHEN; CDR2 reads SYDVKM. This CDR3 has 15 residues. CDR3: CASSLTGVGGNTIYF. CDR3 in DNA: TGTGCCAGCAGTTTAACCGGGGTAGGAGGAAACACCATATATTTT.

This clonotype has only a few counts. This chain links TRBV27 with TRBJ2-1, with 8 bases matching TRBD2. V lost 4 bases and J lost 8; bases outside the gene matches: 13. Germline CDR1 reads MNHEY; CDR2 reads SMNVEV (reference sequence). This CDR3 spans 16 amino acids. The CDR3 spells CASSYLPGGPIHEQFF. CDR3 nucleotides: TGTGCCAGCAGTTACCTCCCGGGAGGGCCTATCCATGAGCAGTTCTTC.

This chain links TRBV20-1 with TRBJ1-1; tentatively, D is TRBD1 (6 bases). With 0 bases removed from V and 6 bases from J, the gap between germline ends came to 14 bases. The CDR3 is made up of 14 amino acids. Germline V gene data show CDR1 as DFQATT and CDR2 as SNEGSKA (reference sequence). The CDR3 sequence: CSARDLKGGAEAFF. The DNA for the CDR3 is TGCAGTGCTAGAGATCTCAAGGGGGGAGCTGAAGCTTTCTTT.

The CDR3: CASSVPDRYNEQYF. For the CDR3, the DNA is TGTGCCAGCAGCGTACCCGACCGCTACAATGAGCAGTACTTC. The chain employs TRBV27 and TRBJ2-7, with D uncertain. Trimming removed 6 bases from V and 7 bases from J, with 19 bases in between. The CDR3 totals 14 residues. Germline CDR1 MNHEY, CDR2 SMNVEV (reference sequence).

This rearrangement joins TRBV27 to TRBJ2-7, with a tentative D call TRBD1 (6 bases). The germline gives CDR1 MNHEY, CDR2 SMNVEV (reference sequence). This CDR3 contains 14 residues. Trimming shortened V by 2 bases and J by 0 bases, and 8 bases separated the two germline ends. The DNA for the CDR3 is TGTGCCAGCAGTTTAATGGGACACTCCTACGAGCAGTACTTC. The encoded protein is CASSLMGHSYEQYF.